These 4 T cell receptor beta chains share one sample of origin, sequenced in a study of T cell repertoires in cytomegalovirus infection. What these receptors recognize is not known. In TCRdb, the reads were re-called with MiXCR into one record per CDR3 protein. The sample consists of 60,000 to 75,000 distinct CDR3 sequences, about 23% of them appearing once. Sequenced input: PBMCs, sequenced either directly or after in vitro stimulation (not recorded which). The origin of the receptors is a human donor in good health (CMV status not recorded). Some clones in this sample may be carry-over from other donors' samples.

This clonotype was detected only a few times. The chain is built from TRBV7-8 and TRBJ2-3, with 16 bases fitting TRBD2. The CDR3 covers 19 residues. Trimming cost V 3 bases and J 5 bases; bases outside gene matches: 11. CDR1 is SGHVS and CDR2 is FQNEAQ in the germline V gene. CDR3 nucleotide sequence: TGTGCCAGCAGCTTGGGACTAGCGGGAGGGCTCCCCCCCGGAGATACGCAGTATTTT. It yields the protein CASSLGLAGGLPPGDTQYF.

This clonotype was detected only a few times. The gene calls are TRBV5-6 and TRBJ1-2, with D unclear. Germline CDR1 reads SGHDT; CDR2 reads YYEEEE. This CDR3 has 17 amino acids. V shed 6 bases and J shed 3 bases, with 24 bases lying between them. The CDR3 sequence is CASNRPAGPDNYYGYTF. The CDR3 region has the DNA TGTGCCAGCAACCGCCCGGCAGGACCCGATAATTACTATGGCTACACCTTC.

This clonotype was seen a few times. V usage is TRBV2 and J usage is TRBJ2-3; 9 bases agree with TRBD2. The length of the CDR3 is 16 residues. Per germline, CDR1 SNHLY and CDR2 FYNNEI. V dropped 1 base and J dropped 2; count of bases not matched to a gene: 4. CDR3: CASSEGAGGPTDTQYF. The CDR3 DNA is TGTGCCAGCAGTGAAGGGGCGGGAGGGCCCACAGATACGCAGTATTTT. The full variable domain, completed using reference TRBV2 and TRBJ2-3, is EPEVTQTPSHQVTQMGQEVILRCVPISNHLYFYWYRQILGQKVEFLVSFYNNEISEKSEIFDDQFSVERPDGSNFTLKIRSTKLEDSAMYFCASSEGAGGPTDTQYFGPGTRLTVL.

This clonotype was detected only a few times. This rearrangement joins TRBV12-3 or TRBV12-4 to TRBJ2-5; D is perhaps TRBD2 (6 bases). V was pared by 8 bases and J by 4 bases, with 14 bases between. The CDR3 contains 13 residues. The CDR3 DNA reads as TGTGCCAGCCGGGCGGGACTTATAGAGACCCAGTACTTC. Translation: CASRAGLIETQYF.